A selection of T cell receptor beta chains follows, all from one sample in a study of OX40 agonist ivuxolimab in advanced cancers. Some clones are missing from TCRdb's copy, which holds only in-frame ones; the method was immunoSEQ multiplex PCR. Found here are around 83,000 clones, 91% of them singletons; the top ten hold about 2.1%. Sequencing used CD4+ or CD8+ T cells sorted from blood, obtained in a trial of the OX40 agonist ivuxolimab. The receptors originated from an adult with an advanced solid tumor such as melanoma, head and neck, liver or kidney cancer. Both conserved end residues are part of each CDR3. The D gene is left open where the match is weak. Size tells how often a clone was seen (once, few, many) or the class of an expanded clone, and some rows leave it out.

V	D	J	size	DNA	CDR3
TRBV2	TRBD1	TRBJ1-1	-	TGTGCCAGCAGTGTGGCAGGACAGGGGATGACTGAAGCTTTCTTT	CASSVAGQGMTEAFF
TRBV6-1	-	TRBJ1-6	-	TGTGCCAGCAGTGAAGGTCACAGCCTTCAGGTTTCACCCCTCCACTTT	CASSEGHSLQVSPLHF
TRBV28	-	TRBJ1-2	once	TGTGCCAGCAGTTCTTCCGGGGCTAACTATGGCTACACCTTC	CASSSSGANYGYTF
TRBV19	-	TRBJ2-3	-	TGTGCCAGTAGTATTTGGCCGGGGGGCACAGATACGCAGTATTTT	CASSIWPGGTDTQYF
TRBV10-1	-	TRBJ2-3	-	TGCGCCAGCAGTGAACAGCGGAGCACAGATACGCAGTATTTT	CASSEQRSTDTQYF
TRBV5-1	-	TRBJ2-1	-	TGCGCCAGCAGCAGGAATAGCGGAGCCTCCTACAATGAGCAGTTCTTC	CASSRNSGASYNEQFF
TRBV18	TRBD1	TRBJ1-5	-	TGTGCCAGCTCACAATTACAGGGGCAGGGGAAGGGCAATCAGCCCCAGCATTTT	CASSQLQGQGKGNQPQHF
TRBV30	-	TRBJ2-3	-	TGTGCCTGGACCGCTCTCAATACGCAGTATTTT	CAWTALNTQYF
TRBV7-6	-	TRBJ2-1	-	TGTGCCAGCAGCTTAGGAGGAGGGACCTACAATGAGCAGTTCTTC	CASSLGGGTYNEQFF
TRBV11-3	-	TRBJ1-1	-	TGTGCCAGCAGCTTATCCGGCGGCCTGAACACTGAAGCTTTCTTT	CASSLSGGLNTEAFF
TRBV4-3	-	TRBJ2-4	-	TGCGCCAGCAGCCAAGATTATGCGGGAACGGGAAGAAACATTCAGTACTTC	CASSQDYAGTGRNIQYF